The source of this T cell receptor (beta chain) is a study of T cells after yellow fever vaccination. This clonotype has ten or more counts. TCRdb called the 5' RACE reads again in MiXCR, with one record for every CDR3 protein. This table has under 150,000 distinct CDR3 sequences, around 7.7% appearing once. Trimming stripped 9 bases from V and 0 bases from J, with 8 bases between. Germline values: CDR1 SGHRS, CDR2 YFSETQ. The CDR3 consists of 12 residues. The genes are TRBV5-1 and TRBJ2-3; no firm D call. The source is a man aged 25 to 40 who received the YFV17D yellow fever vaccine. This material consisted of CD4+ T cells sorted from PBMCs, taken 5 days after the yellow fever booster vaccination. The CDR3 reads CATKSSTDTQYF. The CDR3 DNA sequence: TGCGCCACCAAGTCTAGCACAGATACGCAGTATTTT.